Shown below are 29 T cell receptor beta chains from a single sample sequenced in a study of T cells after yellow fever vaccination. TCRdb redid the calling of the 5' RACE reads with MiXCR, one entry per CDR3 protein. The sample contains about 630,000 distinct CDR3 sequences, 9% to 15% of which appear only once. This specimen was PBMCs, taken on the day of the yellow fever booster vaccination. These receptors were obtained from a man aged 25 to 40 who received the YFV17D yellow fever vaccine.

This clonotype was counted only a few times. The J gene is TRBJ2-1, the V gene TRBV20-1; TRBD2 matches 12 bases. Germline trimming cut 5 bases from V and 7 bases from J; bases unmatched to any gene: 6. CDR1 DFQATT and CDR2 SNEGSKA come from the germline V gene (reference sequence). The CDR3 sequence is 14 residues long. CDR3 DNA: TGCAGTGCTTCCACTAGCGGGAGGTGGAATGAGCAGTTCTTC. As protein: CSASTSGRWNEQFF.

The rearrangement uses TRBV12-3 or TRBV12-4 and TRBJ1-5; D not resolved. This CDR3 contains 14 residues. V lost 6 bases, J lost 8 bases, and 17 bases lay in between. The CDR3 reads CASRVGLQVEPQHF. For the CDR3, the DNA is TGTGCCAGCAGGGTCGGCCTTCAGGTTGAGCCCCAGCATTTT.

This clonotype was picked up a small number of times. V gene TRBV12-3 or TRBV12-4 combines with J gene TRBJ2-2, with 13 nucleotides matching TRBD2. The CDR3 sequence is 16 residues long. V lost 3 bases and J lost 9; bases outside the gene matches: 7. The CDR3 sequence: CASSLYGTSGTRELFF. For the CDR3, the DNA is TGTGCCAGCAGTTTGTACGGGACTAGCGGGACGAGGGAGCTGTTTTTT.

This clonotype occurred a few times. This chain uses TRBV9 with TRBJ1-1, with a tentative D call TRBD1 (6 bases). V lost 2 bases and J lost 5, with 10 bases in between. The CDR3 runs to 13 residues. Germline-derived CDR1 and CDR2 are SGDLS and YYNGEE. The CDR3, as DNA: TGTGCCAGCAGCGTTCAGGGGAGGACTGAAGCTTTCTTT. Its translation: CASSVQGRTEAFF. The whole variable domain, filled in from reference TRBV9 and TRBJ1-1, reads DSGVTQTPKHLITATGQRVTLRCSPRSGDLSVYWYQQSLDQGLQFLIQYYNGEERAKGNILERFSAQQFPDLHSELNLSSLELGDSALYFCASSVQGRTEAFFGQGTRLTVV.

This chain joins TRBV4-3 and TRBJ2-7, with D hard to call. The CDR3 has 13 amino acids. Germline V gives CDR1 LGHNA, CDR2 YSLEER. Between the trimmed V and J ends, which lost 0 bases and 2 bases, there was a span of 5 bases. CDR3 in DNA: TGCGCCAGCAGCCAAGATGTCGCCTACGAGCAGTACTTC. Amino acids: CASSQDVAYEQYF.

This chain joins TRBV30 and TRBJ1-5; D call uncertain. Trimming shortened V by 2 bases and J by 0 bases, and 8 bases separated the two germline ends. This CDR3 comprises 14 residues. Germline CDR1 and CDR2: GTSNPN and SVGIG (reference sequence). The CDR3 nucleotides are TGTGCCTGGAGTCCGGAGTATAGCAATCAGCCCCAGCATTTT. Its protein product is CAWSPEYSNQPQHF.

This clonotype turned up a few times. J is TRBJ2-7 and V is TRBV30, with TRBD1 as a possible D gene (6 bases). Germline V CDR1 and CDR2: GTSNPN, SVGIG (reference sequence). V was clipped by 1 base and J by 7 bases, with 14 bases between them. CDR3 length: 13 amino acids. In nucleotides, the CDR3 is TGTGCCTGGAGTGGACAGGAGTGGGGAGAGCAGTACTTC. This codes for CAWSGQEWGEQYF.

This clonotype has a handful of counts. CDR3 sequence (DNA): TGCGCCTCCTGGCTAGCGGCGTTCCACACCGGGGAGCTGTTTTTT. Encoded protein: CASWLAAFHTGELFF. The chain uses TRBV4-3 and TRBJ2-2; 7 positions agree with TRBD2. CDR3 size: 15 residues. With 11 bases clipped from V and 3 bases from J, the junction kept 12 bases outside the gene matches. Germline V lookup: CDR1 LGHNA, CDR2 YSLEER.

As concerns this clonotype: The junction differs from germline at one of its ends, possibly a read error. V is TRBV7-7 and J is TRBJ2-5; a weak D match, TRBD1 (5 bases). The CDR3 is 13 residues long. The germline V gene has CDR1 SSHAT and CDR2 FNYEAQ (reference sequence). CDR3 DNA: TGTGCTAGCAGCTGGACAAGTCAAGAGACCCAGTACTTC. Its protein product is CASSWTSQETQYF.

This clonotype was picked up a small number of times. The rearrangement joins TRBV20-1 to TRBJ2-1; D is unresolved. V was trimmed by 3 bases and J by 5 bases, leaving 5 bases between them. The CDR3 spans 11 residues. From germline, CDR1 is DFQATT and CDR2 SNEGSKA (reference sequence). CDR3 bases: TGCAGTGCTAGTGGGGACAATGAGCAGTTCTTC. Its protein product is CSASGDNEQFF.

The chain combines TRBV7-2 with TRBJ1-5; D unresolved. In germline, CDR1 is SGHTA, CDR2 FQGNSA. V lost 4 bases and J 8 bases, leaving 15 bases between the germline ends. The CDR3 runs 14 residues. Here the CDR3 reads CASSSSGYQEPQHF. DNA of the CDR3: TGTGCCAGCAGCTCATCGGGGTATCAGGAGCCCCAGCATTTT.

This clonotype turned up a few times. One end of the junction varies from germline; a read error may be responsible. V is TRBV7-2 and J is TRBJ2-7; D uncertain. The CDR3 sequence is 11 residues long. CDR1 is SGHTA and CDR2 is FQGNSA in the germline V gene. CDR3 bases: TGTGCCAGCAGCCTATACAGCGCCAGAACTTTC. Translation gives CASSLYSARTF.

The CDR3 sequence: CASSAASRAQETQYF. The CDR3 coding sequence is TGCGCCAGCAGCGCGGCCTCTAGAGCCCAAGAGACCCAGTACTTC. The chain couples TRBV5-1 to TRBJ2-5; D ambiguous. V dropped 4 bases and J dropped 1 base, with 14 bases sitting between them. Germline V CDR1 and CDR2: SGHRS, YFSETQ. The CDR3 loop spans 15 amino acids.

The sample holds a few counts of this clonotype. The rearrangement uses TRBV11-2 and TRBJ1-5; D remains ambiguous. Per the germline V gene, CDR1 is SGHAT and CDR2 is FQNNGV. This CDR3 contains 13 residues. The V end was cut by 1 base, the J end by 6 bases, with 7 bases between. The CDR3 loop is CASSLGAGQPQHF. CDR3 coding DNA: TGTGCCAGCAGCTTAGGGGCGGGTCAGCCCCAGCATTTT. Variable domain in full (rest from reference TRBV11-2 and TRBJ1-5): EAGVAQSPRYKIIEKRQSVAFWCNPISGHATLYWYQQILGQGPKLLIQFQNNGVVDDSQLPKDRFSAERLKGVDSTLKIQPAKLEDSAVYLCASSLGAGQPQHFGDGTRLSIL.

The sample holds many counts of this clonotype. This chain links TRBV4-2 with TRBJ1-6, with no clear D. V lost 2 bases and J 7 bases, leaving 9 bases between the germline ends. Germline lookup yields CDR1 LGHNA and CDR2 YNFKEQ. The CDR3 runs 14 residues. CDR3 DNA: TGTGCCAGCAGCCAACATGGACCAAATTCACCCCTCCACTTT. Amino acid sequence: CASSQHGPNSPLHF.

V usage is TRBV6-2 or TRBV6-3 and J usage is TRBJ2-7, with D possibly matching TRBD1 (6 bases). Trimming took off 7 bases at V and 1 base at J, with 11 bases between the two ends. Germline V gives CDR1 MNHEY, CDR2 SVGEGT. The CDR3 is made up of 13 amino acids. The CDR3 DNA is TGTGCCAGCATACGGGACACTTCCTACGAGCAGTACTTC. Encoded protein: CASIRDTSYEQYF.

This clonotype showed up just a few times. This rearrangement joins TRBV7-8 to TRBJ2-7; D not resolved. This CDR3 comprises 14 residues. The V end was cut by 1 base, the J end by 4 bases, with 11 bases between. Germline V gives CDR1 SGHVS, CDR2 FQNEAQ. The CDR3 spells CASSLVGLTYEQYF. CDR3 sequence (DNA): TGTGCCAGCAGCTTAGTCGGGTTGACTTACGAGCAGTACTTC.

V usage is TRBV10-3 and J usage is TRBJ2-1; unclear D gene. This CDR3 spans 12 amino acids. Per germline, CDR1 ENHRY and CDR2 SYGVKD. V shed 2 bases and J shed 7 bases, with 6 bases lying between them. CDR3: CAISETTNEQFF. CDR3 coding DNA: TGTGCCATCAGTGAGACTACTAATGAGCAGTTCTTC.

The CDR3 spells CASSQDFSGRYEQFF. The CDR3 DNA is TGTGCCAGCAGCCAAGATTTCAGCGGGAGGTATGAGCAGTTCTTC. J is TRBJ2-1 and V is TRBV3-1; 9 bases map to TRBD2. The length of the CDR3 is 15 residues. The junction had 5 bases not matched to a gene; V was cut back by 0 bases and J by 8 bases. Per the germline V gene, CDR1 is LGHDT and CDR2 is YNNKEL (reference sequence).

This rearrangement joins TRBV18 to TRBJ2-2; the D call may be TRBD1 or TRBD2 (5 bases each). The length of the CDR3 is 17 residues. The V end lost 3 bases, the J end lost 1 base, and 15 bases lay between the germline ends. CDR1 and CDR2 (germline): KGHSH, LQKENI. CDR3 residues: CASSPRGAGMNTGELFF. The CDR3 nucleotides are TGTGCCAGCTCACCGAGAGGGGCAGGGATGAACACCGGGGAGCTGTTTTTT.

The chain links TRBV7-2 to TRBJ2-7; no clear D. Germline lookup yields CDR1 SGHTA and CDR2 FQGNSA. There are 13 residues in the CDR3. V was pared by 0 bases and J by 4 bases, with 7 bases between. CDR3 DNA sequence: TGTGCCAGCAGCTTAGCGCGCAGGTACGAGCAGTACTTC. Protein sequence: CASSLARRYEQYF.

This clonotype was counted many times. V and J are TRBV7-2 and TRBJ2-1; 8 nucleotides match TRBD1. The CDR3 consists of 13 residues. Losses at the gene ends were 5 bases for V and 7 bases for J; bases not matched to a gene: 4. The germline CDR1 and CDR2 sequences are SGHTA and FQGNSA. CDR3 sequence (DNA): TGTGCCAGCAGCCAGGACAGGGTAAATGAGCAGTTCTTC. It yields the protein CASSQDRVNEQFF. The variable domain in full, completed from reference TRBV7-2 and TRBJ2-1, reads GAGVSQSPSNKVTEKGKDVELRCDPISGHTALYWYRQSLGQGLEFLIYFQGNSAPDKSGLPSDRFSAERTGGSVSTLTIQRTQQEDSAVYLCASSQDRVNEQFFGPGTRLTVL.

This chain connects TRBV3-1 to TRBJ2-2; D possibly uses TRBD1 or TRBD2 (6 bases each). CDR1 and CDR2 (germline): LGHDT, YNNKEL (reference sequence). Trimming cost V 3 bases and J 4 bases, with 9 bases left between them. The CDR3 is 14 residues long. For the CDR3, the DNA is TGTGCCAGCAGCCAGGGGGGCTTCACCGGGGAGCTGTTTTTT. Encoded protein: CASSQGGFTGELFF.

This chain connects TRBV7-2 to TRBJ1-5, with D hard to call. This CDR3 region has 12 residues. Per germline, CDR1 SGHTA and CDR2 FQGNSA. Trimming took 4 bases from V and 11 from J, leaving 12 bases between them. In nucleotides, the CDR3 is TGTGCCAGCAGCTCCCCCGGCTGGGCCCAGCATTTT. Translation gives CASSSPGWAQHF.

This clonotype occurred many times. The rearrangement uses TRBV12-3 or TRBV12-4 and TRBJ2-1; the D gene is possibly TRBD1 (5 bases). The V end was cut by 5 bases, the J end by 0 bases, with 17 bases between. This CDR3 has 17 residues. CDR3 region: CASSLRQIPSSYNEQFF. CDR3 bases: TGTGCCAGCAGTCTACGACAGATCCCTAGCTCCTACAATGAGCAGTTCTTC.

This clonotype came up a few times. This chain's CDR3 is CASSRGPHGPNSNQPQHF. The CDR3 nucleotides are TGTGCCAGCAGCCGAGGACCCCACGGTCCCAATAGCAATCAGCCCCAGCATTTT. The chain employs TRBV3-1 and TRBJ1-5; D not resolved. CDR3 length: 18 amino acids. Germline V gene lookup returns CDR1 LGHDT and CDR2 YNNKEL (reference sequence). V was shortened by 4 bases and J by 0 bases, with 19 bases between the two germline ends.

V is TRBV5-6 and J is TRBJ2-2; D possibly corresponds to TRBD2 (6 bases). Germline CDR1 and CDR2: SGHDT and YYEEEE. This CDR3 is built from 14 residues. V dropped 3 bases and J dropped 4 bases, with 10 bases sitting between them. CDR3 DNA: TGTGCCAGCAGCTGGGGGACTGCCACCGGGGAGCTGTTTTTT. Protein product: CASSWGTATGELFF.

This clonotype has only a few counts. V is TRBV5-1 and J is TRBJ2-1; TRBD2 aligns across 11 bases. V lost 1 base to trimming and J lost 6 bases; unmatched junction nucleotides: 3. The germline gives CDR1 SGHRS, CDR2 YFSETQ. The CDR3 extends over 15 amino acids. CDR3 residues: CASSLTSGSGNEQFF. The DNA for the CDR3 is TGCGCCAGCAGCTTGACTAGCGGGAGTGGCAATGAGCAGTTCTTC.

There are a few counts of this clonotype. The CDR3 DNA reads as TGCAGCGTTTCTAGCGGGCTATACGAGCAGTACTTC. Encoded protein: CSVSSGLYEQYF. V gene TRBV29-1 combines with J gene TRBJ2-7, with 8 nucleotides matching TRBD2. This CDR3 has 12 residues. Unmatched junction bases numbered 4, after V lost 5 bases and J lost 4 bases. The germline gives CDR1 SQVTM, CDR2 ANQGSEA.